Listed below are T cell receptor beta chains from one sample, sequenced in a study of shared clonotypes between healthy human individuals. TCRdb's table, derived via immunoSEQ multiplex PCR, lists solely in-frame clones and lacks some. In the table there are some 300,000 clones, 70% to 75% of which are singletons. The sample taken for sequencing was memory CD4+ T cells sorted from blood. Source of these receptors: a man between 25 and 39 years old in good health. Both conserved end residues are trimmed from each CDR3. Fields, in order: V gene, J gene, CDR3 length, CDR3 protein.

>TRBV28|TRBJ1-5|15
ASSSNPRTGGKKPQH
>TRBV5-4|TRBJ1-1|12
ASSATGFITEAF
>TRBV11-2|TRBJ2-2|11
ASSPARTGELF
>TRBV7-9|TRBJ2-1|14
ASKKGGRESYNEQF
>TRBV18|TRBJ2-7|12
ASSTGTGAYEQY
>TRBV7-9|TRBJ2-7|12
ASSLRYGAYEQY
>TRBV25-1|TRBJ1-1|12
ASSEDRGNTEAF
>TRBV2|TRBJ1-1|15
ASRRLGGQTMNTEAF
>TRBV4-1|TRBJ2-5|15
ASSQEGRGALQETQY
>TRBV10-1|TRBJ2-7|11
ASNAILGGEQY
>TRBV9|TRBJ2-1|11
ASSVEPGVSRF
>TRBV14|TRBJ2-2|16
ASSQVGTSGRLTGELF
>TRBV2|TRBJ2-2|11
ASTARGTGELF
>TRBV18|TRBJ1-1|13
ASSPVRGENTEAF
>TRBV9|TRBJ2-1|13
ASSVGTSGIGEQF
>TRBV5-1|TRBJ2-2|15
ASSPDRGHPYTGELF
>TRBV7-8|TRBJ2-2|14
ASSLLVGGAPGELF
>TRBV15|TRBJ2-1|16
ATSRDLGPGLEVQKQF
>TRBV5-1|TRBJ2-1|14
ASSDHPGTGPNEQF
>TRBV11-2|TRBJ2-5|11
ASSFSPEETQY
>TRBV25-1|TRBJ2-7|8
ASSRPEQY
>TRBV14|TRBJ2-1|15
ASSQDPIPSSYNEQF
>TRBV7-2|TRBJ2-6|17
ASSLRTSGRRSGANVLT
>TRBV14|TRBJ2-5|13
ASSQVTGLGETQY